Given below is one T cell receptor beta chain in context. Its antigen is unknown. Both 60 Vbeta primers and 13 Jbeta primers went into the PCR. Generated by immunoSEQ multiplex PCR, the TCRdb table keeps only in-frame clones and is missing some. The sample holds roughly 190,000 clones, about 85% seen once. The data belong to a study of cytomegalovirus exposure and HLA in healthy donors. Study-level points and caveats: Among TCR sequences, most were rare, though some public TCRs appeared in many donors.

The TCR was taken from a man aged 50 to 60 in good health and CMV-seronegative. Sequencing was done on a sample of PBMCs.

The CDR3 DNA follows: TGTGCCAGCAGCTTCTCACTCGACTCTGGAAACACCATATATTTT. Its translation is CASSFSLDSGNTIYF. The chain carries TRBV7-2 and TRBJ1-3, with D uncertain. Germline V gene lookup returns CDR1 SGHTA and CDR2 FQGNSA. The CDR3 spans 15 residues. Trimming removed 3 bases from V and 0 bases from J, with 9 bases in between.